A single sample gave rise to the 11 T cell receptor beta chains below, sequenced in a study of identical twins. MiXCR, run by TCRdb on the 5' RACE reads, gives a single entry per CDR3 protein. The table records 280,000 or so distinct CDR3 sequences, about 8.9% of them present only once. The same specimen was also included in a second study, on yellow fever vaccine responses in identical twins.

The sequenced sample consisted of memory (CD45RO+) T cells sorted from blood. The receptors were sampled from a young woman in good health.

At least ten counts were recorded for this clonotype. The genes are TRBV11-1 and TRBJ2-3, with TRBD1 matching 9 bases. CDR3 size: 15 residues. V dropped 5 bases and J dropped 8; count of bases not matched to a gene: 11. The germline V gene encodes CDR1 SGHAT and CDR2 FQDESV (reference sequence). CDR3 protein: CASSAAGQGLTTQYF. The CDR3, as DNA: TGTGCCAGCAGCGCGGCGGGACAGGGACTTACTACGCAGTATTTT.

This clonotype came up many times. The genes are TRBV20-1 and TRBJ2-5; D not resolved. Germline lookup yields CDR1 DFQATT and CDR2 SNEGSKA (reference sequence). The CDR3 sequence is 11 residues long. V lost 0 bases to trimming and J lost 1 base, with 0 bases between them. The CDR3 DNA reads TGCAGTGCTAGAGACCAAGAGACCCAGTACTTC. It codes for CSARDQETQYF.

The CDR3 here is CASSRGGSGYEQYF. CDR3 in DNA: TGTGCCAGCAGCCGAGGGGGCAGCGGTTACGAGCAGTACTTC. J is TRBJ2-7 and V is TRBV14, with 7 bases matching TRBD1. Germline CDR1 reads SGHDN; CDR2 reads FVKESK. CDR3 length equals 14 residues. V dropped 4 bases and J dropped 4; count of bases not matched to a gene: 7. Variable domain in full (rest from reference TRBV14 and TRBJ2-7): EAGVTQFPSHSVIEKGQTVTLRCDPISGHDNLYWYRRVMGKEIKFLLHFVKESKQDESGMPNNRFLAERTGGTYSTLKVQPAELEDSGVYFCASSRGGSGYEQYFGPGTRLTVT.

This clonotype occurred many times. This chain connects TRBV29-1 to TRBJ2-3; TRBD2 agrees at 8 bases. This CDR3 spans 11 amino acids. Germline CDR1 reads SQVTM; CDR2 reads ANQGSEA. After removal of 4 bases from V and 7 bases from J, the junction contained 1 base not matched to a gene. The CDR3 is CSVAGGNTQYF. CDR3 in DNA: TGCAGCGTTGCGGGGGGGAATACGCAGTATTTT.

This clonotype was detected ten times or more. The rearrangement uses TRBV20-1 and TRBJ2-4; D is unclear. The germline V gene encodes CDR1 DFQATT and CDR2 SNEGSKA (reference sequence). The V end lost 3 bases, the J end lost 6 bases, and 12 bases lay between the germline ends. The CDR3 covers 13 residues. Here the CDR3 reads CSARHRTINIQYF. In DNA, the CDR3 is TGCAGTGCTAGGCACCGTACTATAAACATTCAGTACTTC.

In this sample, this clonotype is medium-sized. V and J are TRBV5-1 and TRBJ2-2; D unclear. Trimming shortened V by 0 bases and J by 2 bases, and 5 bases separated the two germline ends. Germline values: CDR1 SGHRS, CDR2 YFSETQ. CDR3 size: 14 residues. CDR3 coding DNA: TGCGCCAGCAGCTTGGGCAGCAACACCGGGGAGCTGTTTTTT. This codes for CASSLGSNTGELFF.

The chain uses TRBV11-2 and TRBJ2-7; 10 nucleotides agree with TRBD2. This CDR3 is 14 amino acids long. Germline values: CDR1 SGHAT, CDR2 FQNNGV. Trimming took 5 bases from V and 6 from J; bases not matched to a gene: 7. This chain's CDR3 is CASSPTSGVPEQYV. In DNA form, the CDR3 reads TGTGCCAGCAGCCCAACTAGCGGGGTGCCCGAGCAGTACGTC.

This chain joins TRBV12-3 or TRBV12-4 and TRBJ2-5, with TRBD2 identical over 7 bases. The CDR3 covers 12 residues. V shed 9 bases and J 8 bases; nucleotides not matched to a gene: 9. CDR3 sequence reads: CASSYGGKTQYF. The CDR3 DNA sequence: TGTGCCAGTTCTTACGGGGGGAAAACCCAGTACTTC.

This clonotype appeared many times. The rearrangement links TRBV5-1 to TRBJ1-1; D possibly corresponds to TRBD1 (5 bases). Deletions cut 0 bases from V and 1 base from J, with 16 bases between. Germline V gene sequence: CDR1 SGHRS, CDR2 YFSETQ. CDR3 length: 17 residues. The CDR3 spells CASSLAVSGTGNTEAFF. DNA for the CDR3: TGCGCCAGCAGCTTGGCTGTTTCGGGGACCGGGAACACTGAAGCTTTCTTT.

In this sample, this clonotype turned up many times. DNA for the CDR3: TGTGCCAGCGAAGCTCAGGTAGATCAGCCCCAGCATTTT. This gives the protein CASEAQVDQPQHF. The V and J genes are TRBV28 and TRBJ1-5; D gene ambiguous. V shed 8 bases and J shed 5 bases, with 13 bases lying between them. Germline lookup yields CDR1 MDHEN and CDR2 SYDVKM. The CDR3 is 13 amino acids.

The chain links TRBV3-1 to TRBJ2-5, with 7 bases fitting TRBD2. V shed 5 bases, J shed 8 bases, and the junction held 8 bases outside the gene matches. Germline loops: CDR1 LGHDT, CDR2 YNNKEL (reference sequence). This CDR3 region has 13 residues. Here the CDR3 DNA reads TGTGCCAGCAGCACCGGGACTACAGGTACCCAGTACTTC. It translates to CASSTGTTGTQYF.